A selection of T cell receptor beta chains follows, all from one sample in a study of identical twins. In TCRdb, the 5' RACE reads were re-called with MiXCR into one record per CDR3 protein. The sample comprises around 550,000 distinct CDR3 sequences, about 16% of which are singletons, and 0.35% to 0.45% rests with the top ten. The sample also formed part of further work on yellow fever vaccine responses in identical twins.

The sequenced material came from CD4+ T cells sorted from blood. The receptors shown here come from a woman younger than 30 in good health. Each CDR3 is given with its conserved first and last residue. A D gene is named only where the DNA matches it firmly. Clone size is not always given. Where it is, it says once, few, many or a class for expanded clones.

clone_size	d_call	v_call	j_call	cdr3_length	cdr3_aa	cdr3_nt
many	NA	TRBV12-3/TRBV12-4	TRBJ2-2	14	CASSFWGDTGELFF	TGTGCCAGCAGTTTCTGGGGCGACACCGGGGAGCTGTTTTTT
few	TRBD1	TRBV29-1	TRBJ2-2	14	CSVRRTGVTGELFF	TGCAGCGTGAGAAGGACAGGGGTCACCGGGGAGCTGTTTTTT
few	NA	TRBV7-2	TRBJ2-2	16	CASSLAGGRYTGELFF	TGTGCCAGCAGCTTAGCGGGCGGGCGCTACACCGGGGAGCTGTTTTTT
many	NA	TRBV12-3/TRBV12-4	TRBJ2-4	16	CASSFRDLLAKNIQYF	TGTGCCAGCAGTTTCAGGGACCTGCTAGCCAAAAACATTCAGTACTTC
few	TRBD2	TRBV5-1	TRBJ2-2	16	CATSPGTSGYTGELFF	TGCGCCACCTCTCCCGGGACTAGCGGGTACACCGGGGAGCTGTTTTTT
few	NA	TRBV5-6	TRBJ1-2	15	CASSHTQGYLSGYTF	TGTGCCAGCAGCCACACCCAGGGATATCTTTCTGGCTACACCTTC
NA	NA	TRBV21-1	TRBJ2-2	13	CAIVKAGTGELFF	TGTGCCATCGTCAAGGCGGGCACCGGGGAGCTGTTTTTT
NA	NA	TRBV28	TRBJ2-3	17	CASSQVRDSRRTDTQYF	TGTGCCAGCAGTCAGGTGAGGGACTCTCGACGCACAGATACGCAGTATTTT
few	NA	TRBV20-1	TRBJ1-6	17	CSAREWRETSYNSPLHF	TGCAGTGCTAGAGAATGGAGGGAGACCTCCTATAATTCACCCCTCCACTTT
few	TRBD1	TRBV24-1	TRBJ2-5	14	CATSDGQGQETQYF	TGTGCCACCAGTGATGGACAGGGACAAGAGACCCAGTACTTC
NA	NA	TRBV2	TRBJ2-7	16	CASTQPPRGSSYEQYF	TGTGCCAGCACCCAACCACCCAGGGGTAGCAGCTACGAGCAGTACTTC
few	TRBD1	TRBV10-2	TRBJ2-1	15	CASSEEGQGNNEQFF	TGCGCCAGCAGTGAGGAGGGACAGGGGAACAATGAGCAGTTCTTC
few	NA	TRBV5-1	TRBJ1-1	14	CASSLATENTEAFF	TGCGCCAGCAGCTTGGCCACGGAGAACACTGAAGCTTTCTTT
NA	NA	TRBV19	TRBJ2-6	17	CASTLGHVYSGANVLTF	TGTGCCAGTACCTTGGGACACGTATACTCTGGGGCCAACGTCCTGACTTTC
NA	TRBD1	TRBV2	TRBJ1-2	13	CASRTDRGDGYTF	TGTGCCAGCAGAACGGACAGGGGGGATGGCTACACCTTC
few	TRBD1	TRBV5-1	TRBJ2-3	14	CASSQDRGTDTQYF	TGCGCCAGCAGCCAGGACAGGGGCACAGATACGCAGTATTTT
NA	TRBD2	TRBV19	TRBJ2-7	14	CASSISSGPYEQYF	TGTGCCAGTAGTATAAGTAGCGGGCCCTACGAGCAGTACTTC
NA	NA	TRBV6-5	TRBJ1-1	14	CASSYGGKNTEAFF	TGTGCCAGCAGTTACGGAGGAAAAAACACTGAAGCTTTCTTT
NA	TRBD1	TRBV2	TRBJ1-2	14	CASRETGVWNGYTF	TGTGCCAGCAGAGAAACAGGGGTTTGGAATGGCTACACCTTC
few	TRBD1	TRBV6-1	TRBJ1-4	14	CASKPGQGMEKLFF	TGTGCCAGCAAGCCGGGACAGGGAATGGAAAAACTGTTTTTT
many	TRBD2	TRBV7-8	TRBJ2-1	16	CASSLVGGTIYNEQFF	TGTGCCAGCAGCTTAGTAGGTGGGACTATATACAATGAGCAGTTCTTC
NA	NA	TRBV5-1	TRBJ2-7	15	CASSLEAGLTYEQYF	TGCGCCAGCAGCTTGGAGGCAGGACTTACCTACGAGCAGTACTTC
NA	TRBD1	TRBV10-3	TRBJ1-1	14	CAITEDRKGTEAFF	TGTGCCATCACCGAGGACAGGAAAGGCACTGAAGCTTTCTTT
NA	TRBD1	TRBV7-9	TRBJ1-1	14	CASSWTGSNTEAFF	TGTGCCAGCAGCTGGACAGGGAGTAACACTGAAGCTTTCTTT
few	TRBD2	TRBV7-8	TRBJ2-1	16	CASSGLPGGAYNEQFF	TGTGCCAGCAGCGGGCTACCGGGGGGGGCCTACAATGAGCAGTTCTTC
few	TRBD2	TRBV6-5	TRBJ2-2	17	CASSSKSGLAAAGELFF	TGTGCCAGCAGTTCAAAAAGCGGACTAGCAGCGGCCGGGGAGCTGTTTTTT
once	NA	TRBV11-1	TRBJ2-7	19	CASSFSPLWGDISLYVQYF	TGTGCCAGCAGCTTTAGTCCCCTGTGGGGGGACATATCGCTCTACGTGCAGTACTTC
NA	NA	TRBV27	TRBJ2-7	13	CASSLNPQAEQYF	TGTGCCAGCAGTTTAAACCCCCAGGCCGAGCAGTACTTC
NA	NA	TRBV21-1	TRBJ1-2	11	CASSKTYGYTF	TGTGCCAGCAGCAAAACCTATGGCTACACCTTC
NA	NA	TRBV5-1	TRBJ2-3	15	CASTQGGDRTDTQYF	TGCGCCAGCACCCAGGGGGGGGACCGCACAGATACGCAGTATTTT
few	NA	TRBV5-1	TRBJ1-2	15	CASSPWGDTNYGYTF	TGCGCCAGCAGCCCGTGGGGGGACACCAACTATGGCTACACCTTC
NA	NA	TRBV5-1	TRBJ2-6	17	CASSSTSPQGGANVLTF	TGCGCCAGCAGCTCGACTAGTCCTCAAGGCGGGGCCAACGTCCTGACTTTC
few	NA	TRBV11-3	TRBJ2-1	12	CASSYRSDEQFF	TGTGCCAGCAGCTACCGAAGTGATGAGCAGTTCTTC
NA	NA	TRBV11-3	TRBJ2-1	15	CASSLDRARDGEQFF	TGTGCCAGCAGCTTAGATCGGGCGAGGGACGGTGAGCAGTTCTTC
few	NA	TRBV25-1	TRBJ1-1	11	CASGRNTEAFF	TGTGCCAGCGGGAGAAACACTGAAGCTTTCTTT
NA	NA	TRBV7-9	TRBJ1-2	16	CASSLRAQGSNYGYTF	TGTGCCAGCAGCTTAAGAGCCCAGGGTTCTAACTATGGCTACACCTTC
few	NA	TRBV10-1	TRBJ2-1	13	CASSESRTNEQFF	TGCGCCAGCAGTGAGTCGAGAACCAATGAGCAGTTCTTC
NA	TRBD1	TRBV3-1	TRBJ1-1	16	CASSQETDRKATEAFF	TGTGCCAGCAGCCAAGAAACGGACAGGAAGGCCACTGAAGCTTTCTTT
many	NA	TRBV20-1	TRBJ1-1	11	CSARGNTEAFF	TGCAGTGCTAGAGGGAATACTGAAGCTTTCTTT
NA	TRBD2	TRBV12-3/TRBV12-4	TRBJ2-2	15	CASRPSGRTAGELFF	TGTGCCAGCAGACCTAGCGGGAGGACGGCCGGGGAGCTGTTTTTT
few	NA	TRBV10-3	TRBJ1-2	13	CAISEAQGKSYTF	TGTGCCATCAGTGAGGCGCAGGGGAAAAGCTACACCTTC
few	NA	TRBV28	TRBJ1-5	14	CASSSGEGNQPQHF	TGTGCCAGCAGTTCCGGGGAGGGCAATCAGCCCCAGCATTTT
NA	NA	TRBV18	TRBJ2-5	14	CASSPRAPTETQYF	TGTGCCAGCTCACCACGGGCCCCGACGGAGACCCAGTACTTC
few	TRBD1	TRBV10-3	TRBJ1-2	13	CAIPTGAGVSYTF	TGTGCCATTCCGACAGGGGCCGGCGTTTCCTACACCTTC
NA	TRBD2	TRBV7-9	TRBJ2-2	17	CASSEALGLEVVWELFF	TGTGCCAGCAGCGAAGCTCTAGGACTAGAGGTCGTTTGGGAGCTGTTTTTT
few	NA	TRBV11-2	TRBJ2-1	16	CASSLDGWRGGNEQFF	TGTGCCAGCAGCTTAGATGGTTGGCGGGGCGGGAATGAGCAGTTCTTC
few	NA	TRBV18	TRBJ2-3	18	CASSPRRSNSKSTDTQYF	TGTGCCAGCTCACCCCGGCGGTCCAACTCCAAGAGCACAGATACGCAGTATTTT
NA	NA	TRBV5-1	TRBJ1-5	14	CASSFGDSNQPQHF	TGCGCCAGCAGCTTTGGGGACTCCAATCAGCCCCAGCATTTT
NA	TRBD2	TRBV28	TRBJ2-3	15	CASSYSGIGRDTQYF	TGTGCCAGCAGTTATAGCGGGATTGGGAGAGATACGCAGTATTTT
few	NA	TRBV12-3/TRBV12-4	TRBJ2-3	12	CATRVRADTQYF	TGTGCCACCAGGGTGCGTGCAGATACGCAGTATTTT
once	NA	TRBV6-5	TRBJ2-1	12	CASRRGNNEQFF	TGTGCCAGCAGGAGAGGGAACAATGAGCAGTTCTTC
many	NA	TRBV12-3/TRBV12-4	TRBJ1-1	14	CASSPRTAGTEAFF	TGTGCCAGCAGTCCGCGGACGGCAGGCACTGAAGCTTTCTTT
NA	TRBD1	TRBV27	TRBJ2-6	20	CASSPWTGAEPYSGANVLTF	TGTGCCAGCAGTCCGTGGACAGGGGCCGAACCTTACTCTGGGGCCAACGTCCTGACTTTC
many	NA	TRBV4-1	TRBJ2-2	17	CASSHGSDLRNTGELFF	TGCGCCAGCAGCCACGGCTCAGACTTGAGGAACACCGGGGAGCTGTTTTTT
NA	NA	TRBV7-9	TRBJ2-7	14	CASSKGTFSYEQYF	TGTGCCAGCAGCAAAGGGACATTTTCCTACGAGCAGTACTTC
few	TRBD2	TRBV5-1	TRBJ2-5	17	CASSGGNLAGTQETQYF	TGCGCCAGCAGCGGAGGAAACCTAGCGGGGACCCAAGAGACCCAGTACTTC
once	TRBD2	TRBV5-1	TRBJ2-1	18	CASSLPLAGGRDYNEQFF	TGCGCCAGCAGCTTACCCCTAGCGGGAGGGAGGGACTACAATGAGCAGTTCTTC
few	TRBD2	TRBV20-1	TRBJ2-3	13	CSAGTTYTDTQYF	TGCAGTGCCGGGACTACCTACACAGATACGCAGTATTTT
NA	NA	TRBV2	TRBJ1-2	15	CASSTYKGLDYGYTF	TGTGCCAGCAGTACCTACAAGGGGCTTGACTATGGCTACACCTTC